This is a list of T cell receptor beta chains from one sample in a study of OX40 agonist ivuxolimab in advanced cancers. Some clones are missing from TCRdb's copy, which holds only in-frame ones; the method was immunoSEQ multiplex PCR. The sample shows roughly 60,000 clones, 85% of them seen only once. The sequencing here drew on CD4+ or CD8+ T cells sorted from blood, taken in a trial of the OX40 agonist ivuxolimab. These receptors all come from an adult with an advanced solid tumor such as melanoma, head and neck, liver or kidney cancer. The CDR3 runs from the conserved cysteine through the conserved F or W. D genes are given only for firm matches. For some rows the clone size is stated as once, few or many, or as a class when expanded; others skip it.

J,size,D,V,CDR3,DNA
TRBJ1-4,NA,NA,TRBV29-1,CSAESGNEKLFF,TGCAGCGCAGAATCGGGAAATGAAAAACTGTTTTTT
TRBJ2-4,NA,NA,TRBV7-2,CASSRAGHSGNIQYF,TGTGCCAGCAGCCGTGCCGGACATTCCGGAAACATTCAGTACTTC
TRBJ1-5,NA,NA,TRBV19,CASLLDGGNQPQHF,TGTGCCAGCCTCTTAGATGGGGGCAATCAGCCCCAGCATTTT
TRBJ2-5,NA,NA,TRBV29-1,CSVETGRGETQYF,TGCAGCGTTGAGACAGGGAGGGGAGAGACCCAGTACTTC
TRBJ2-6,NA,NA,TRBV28,CASSLGGANVLTF,TGTGCCAGCAGTTTGGGTGGGGCCAACGTCCTGACTTTC
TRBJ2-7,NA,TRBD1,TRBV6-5,CASSPTLGQGYEQYF,TGTGCCAGCAGCCCAACCTTGGGACAGGGTTACGAGCAGTACTTC
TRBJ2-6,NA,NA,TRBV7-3,CASSPNGGLESGANVLTF,TGTGCCAGCAGCCCGAACGGCGGATTAGAATCTGGGGCCAACGTCCTGACTTTC
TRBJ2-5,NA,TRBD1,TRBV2,CASGDRPQETQYF,TGTGCCAGCGGGGACAGGCCCCAAGAGACCCAGTACTTC
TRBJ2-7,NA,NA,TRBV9,CASSVDQGPYEQYF,TGTGCCAGCAGCGTAGATCAGGGCCCGTACGAGCAGTACTTC
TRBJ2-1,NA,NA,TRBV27,CASTHTAGRDYNEQFF,TGTGCCAGCACCCACACGGCGGGCAGGGACTACAATGAGCAGTTCTTC
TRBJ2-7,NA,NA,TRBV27,CASSSGRGAGSYEQYF,TGTGCCAGCAGCTCCGGCAGGGGCGCGGGGTCCTACGAGCAGTACTTC
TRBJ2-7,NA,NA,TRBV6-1,CASSEDRVPREQYF,TGTGCCAGCAGTGAAGACAGGGTCCCCCGTGAGCAGTACTTC
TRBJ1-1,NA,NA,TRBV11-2,CASSSTNREKAFF,TGTGCCAGCAGCTCCACAAACAGGGAAAAGGCTTTCTTT
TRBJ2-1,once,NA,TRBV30,CAWSVGGEQFF,TGTGCCTGGAGTGTTGGGGGCGAGCAGTTCTTC
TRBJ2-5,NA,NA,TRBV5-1,CASSLAETQYF,TGCGCCAGCAGCTTGGCAGAGACCCAGTACTTC
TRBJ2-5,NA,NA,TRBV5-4,CASSFPGRGQETQYF,TGTGCCAGCAGCTTCCCGGGAAGAGGCCAAGAGACCCAGTACTTC
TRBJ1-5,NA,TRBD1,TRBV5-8,CASSFRQGEGPQHF,TGTGCCAGCAGCTTCCGACAGGGTGAGGGGCCCCAGCATTTT
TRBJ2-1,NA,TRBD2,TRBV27,CASGLGGSSYNEQFF,TGTGCCAGCGGCCTGGGGGGGAGCTCCTACAATGAGCAGTTCTTC
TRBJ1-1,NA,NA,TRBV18,CASSLSENTEAFF,TGTGCCAGCTCACTATCAGAGAACACTGAAGCTTTCTTT
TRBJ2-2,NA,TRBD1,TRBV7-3,CASSGSTGGPYTGELFF,TGTGCCAGCAGCGGATCCACAGGGGGCCCGTACACCGGGGAGCTGTTTTTT
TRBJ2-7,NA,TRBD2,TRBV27,CASRSSGRPYEQYF,TGTGCCAGCAGGTCTAGCGGGAGGCCCTACGAGCAGTACTTC
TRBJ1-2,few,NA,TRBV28,CASSFFIELDGYTF,TGTGCCAGCAGTTTCTTCATAGAGCTGGATGGCTACACCTTC
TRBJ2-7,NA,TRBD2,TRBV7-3,CASSQTSGSSYEQYF,TGTGCCAGCAGCCAGACTAGCGGGAGCTCCTACGAGCAGTACTTC
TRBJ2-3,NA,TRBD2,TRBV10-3,CAISVISGRASYTDTQYF,TGTGCCATCAGTGTCATTAGCGGGAGGGCCTCTTACACAGATACGCAGTATTTT
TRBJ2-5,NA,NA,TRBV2,CASSGGRTRDGLPAQYF,TGTGCCAGCAGTGGGGGGCGGACCCGGGACGGCCTACCCGCCCAGTACTTC
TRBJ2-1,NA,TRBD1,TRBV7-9,CASSNRDRVNEQFF,TGTGCCAGCAGCAACCGGGACAGGGTTAATGAGCAGTTCTTC
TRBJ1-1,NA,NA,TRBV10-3,CAIRDNKAPNTEAFF,TGTGCCATCAGAGATAACAAGGCCCCAAACACTGAAGCTTTCTTT
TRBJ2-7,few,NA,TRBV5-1,CASSLHYEQYF,TGCGCCAGCAGCCTGCACTACGAGCAGTACTTC
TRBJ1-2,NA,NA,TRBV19,CASRPGMGDTGGNYGYTF,TGTGCCAGTAGACCGGGCATGGGGGACACCGGGGGGAACTATGGCTACACCTTC
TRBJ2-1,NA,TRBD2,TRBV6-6,CASSWGLAGLNEQFF,TGTGCCAGCAGTTGGGGACTAGCGGGACTCAATGAGCAGTTCTTC
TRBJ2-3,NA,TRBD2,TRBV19,CASSMRGGRDTQYF,TGTGCCAGTAGTATGCGGGGGGGACGAGATACGCAGTATTTT
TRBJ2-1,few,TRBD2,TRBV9,CASSPRLARNEQFF,TGTGCCAGCAGCCCCAGACTAGCGCGCAATGAGCAGTTCTTC